This section outlines one T cell receptor (beta chain) sequence together with its context. The CDR3 has 13 residues. From germline, CDR1 is LGHNA and CDR2 YNFKEQ. The V gene end was trimmed by 2 bases and the J gene end by 9 bases; junction bases not matched to a gene: 4. Data came from immunoSEQ multiplex PCR; TCRdb stores just in-frame clones and leaves some out. Of approximately 70,000 clones detected, 80% to 95% appear once; the ten largest clones hold roughly 4%. Sequenced material: PBMCs. This chain links TRBV4-2 with TRBJ2-1; 7 nucleotides line up with TRBD2. The TCR comes from a man aged 40-49 years with rheumatoid arthritis. CDR3 sequence reads: CASSQPGLPEQFF. CDR3 coding DNA: TGTGCCAGCAGCCAACCGGGACTACCTGAGCAGTTCTTC.